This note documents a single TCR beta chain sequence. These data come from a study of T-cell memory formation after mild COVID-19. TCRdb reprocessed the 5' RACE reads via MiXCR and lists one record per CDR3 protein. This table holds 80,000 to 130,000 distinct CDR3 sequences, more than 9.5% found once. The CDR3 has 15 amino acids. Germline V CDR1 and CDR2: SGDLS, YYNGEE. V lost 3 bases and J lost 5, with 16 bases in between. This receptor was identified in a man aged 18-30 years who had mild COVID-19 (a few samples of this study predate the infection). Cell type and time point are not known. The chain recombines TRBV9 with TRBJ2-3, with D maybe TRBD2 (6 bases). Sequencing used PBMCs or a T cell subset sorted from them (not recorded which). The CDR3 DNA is TGTGCCAGCAGCGCCGGGACTGGGGATGGAGATACGCAGTATTTT. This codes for CASSAGTGDGDTQYF.